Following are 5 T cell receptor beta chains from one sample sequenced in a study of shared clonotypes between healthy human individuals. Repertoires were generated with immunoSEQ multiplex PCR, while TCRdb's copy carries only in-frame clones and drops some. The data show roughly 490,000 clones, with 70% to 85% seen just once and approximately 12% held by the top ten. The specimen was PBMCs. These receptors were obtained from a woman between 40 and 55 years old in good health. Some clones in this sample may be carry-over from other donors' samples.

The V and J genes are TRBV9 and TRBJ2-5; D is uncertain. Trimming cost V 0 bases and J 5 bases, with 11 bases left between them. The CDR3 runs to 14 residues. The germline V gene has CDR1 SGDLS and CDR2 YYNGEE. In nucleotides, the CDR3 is TGTGCCAGCAGCGTAGCCCCCTTGGGGGAGACCCAGTACTTC. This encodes CASSVAPLGETQYF.

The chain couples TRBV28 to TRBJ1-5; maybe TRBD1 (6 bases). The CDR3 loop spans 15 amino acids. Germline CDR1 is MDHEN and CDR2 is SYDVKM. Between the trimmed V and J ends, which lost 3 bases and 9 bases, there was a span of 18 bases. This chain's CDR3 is CASSFTGREEGPQHF. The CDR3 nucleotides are TGTGCCAGCAGTTTTACAGGGAGGGAGGAAGGGCCCCAGCATTTT.

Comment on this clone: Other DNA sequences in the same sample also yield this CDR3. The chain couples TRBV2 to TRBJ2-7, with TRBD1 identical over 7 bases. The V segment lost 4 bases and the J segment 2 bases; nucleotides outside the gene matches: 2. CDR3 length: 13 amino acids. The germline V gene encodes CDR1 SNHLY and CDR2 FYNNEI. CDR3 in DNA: TGTGCCAGCAGTGGTGACAGGGCCTACGAGCAGTACTTC. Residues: CASSGDRAYEQYF.

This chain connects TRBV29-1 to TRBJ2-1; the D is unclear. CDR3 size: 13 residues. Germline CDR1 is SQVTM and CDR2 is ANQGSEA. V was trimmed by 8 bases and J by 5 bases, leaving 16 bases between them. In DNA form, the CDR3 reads TGCAGCCCTGGCCCGGTGACAAACAATGAGCAGTTCTTC. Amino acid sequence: CSPGPVTNNEQFF.

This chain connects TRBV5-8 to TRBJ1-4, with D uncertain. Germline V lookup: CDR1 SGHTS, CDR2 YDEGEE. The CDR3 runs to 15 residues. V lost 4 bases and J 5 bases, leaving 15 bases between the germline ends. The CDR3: CASSQVAVQNEKLFF. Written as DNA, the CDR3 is TGTGCCAGCAGCCAAGTAGCGGTACAAAATGAAAAACTGTTTTTT.